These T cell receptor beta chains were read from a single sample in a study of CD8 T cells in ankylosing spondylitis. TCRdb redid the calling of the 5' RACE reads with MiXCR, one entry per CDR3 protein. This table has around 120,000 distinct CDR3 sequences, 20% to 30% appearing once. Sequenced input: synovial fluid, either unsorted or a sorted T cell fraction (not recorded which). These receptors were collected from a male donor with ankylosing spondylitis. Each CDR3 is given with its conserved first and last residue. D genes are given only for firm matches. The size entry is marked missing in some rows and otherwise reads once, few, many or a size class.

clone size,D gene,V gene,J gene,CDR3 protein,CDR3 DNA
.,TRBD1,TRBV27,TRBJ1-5,CASRPLTGGQPQHF,TGTGCCAGCAGGCCTCTTACAGGGGGACAGCCCCAGCATTTT
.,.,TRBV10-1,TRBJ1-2,CASSDTGMGYGYTF,TGCGCCAGCAGTGACACCGGGATGGGGTATGGCTACACCTTC
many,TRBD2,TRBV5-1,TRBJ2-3,CASSLEMGGSTDTQYF,TGCGCCAGCAGCTTGGAGATGGGCGGGAGTACAGATACGCAGTATTTT
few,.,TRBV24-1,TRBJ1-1,CATSATRATEAFF,TGTGCCACCAGTGCCACAAGGGCCACTGAAGCTTTCTTT
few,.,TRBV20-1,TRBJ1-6,CSARRGRSYNSPLHF,TGCAGTGCTAGAAGGGGCCGCTCCTATAATTCACCCCTCCACTTT
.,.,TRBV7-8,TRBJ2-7,CASSLNYEQYF,TGTGCCAGCAGCTTAAACTACGAGCAGTACTTC
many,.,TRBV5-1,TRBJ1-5,CASSLEGRMGNQPQHF,TGCGCCAGCAGCTTGGAGGGACGTATGGGCAATCAGCCCCAGCATTTT
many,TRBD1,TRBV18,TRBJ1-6,CASSSGQGSYNSPLHF,TGTGCCAGCTCTTCGGGACAGGGATCATATAATTCACCCCTCCACTTT
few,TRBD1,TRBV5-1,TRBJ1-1,CASSRDTGDTEAFF,TGCGCCAGCAGCCGCGACACAGGGGACACTGAAGCTTTCTTT
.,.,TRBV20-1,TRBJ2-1,CSASHYNEQFF,TGCAGTGCTAGCCACTACAATGAGCAGTTCTTC
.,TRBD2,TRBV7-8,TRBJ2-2,CASITSGRGGTGELFF,TGTGCCAGCATCACTAGCGGGAGGGGTGGCACCGGGGAGCTGTTTTTT
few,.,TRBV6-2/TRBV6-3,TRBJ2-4,CASSQQKRVAKNIQYF,TGTGCCAGCAGCCAGCAAAAGCGGGTAGCCAAAAACATTCAGTACTTC
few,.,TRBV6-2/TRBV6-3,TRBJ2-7,CASSRTYYEQYF,TGTGCCAGCTCACGGACTTATTACGAGCAGTACTTC
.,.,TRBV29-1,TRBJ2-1,CSVGSYNEQFF,TGCAGCGTTGGGTCTTACAATGAGCAGTTCTTC
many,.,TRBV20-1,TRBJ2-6,CSARVFGANVLTF,TGCAGTGCTAGGGTTTTTGGGGCCAACGTCCTGACTTTC
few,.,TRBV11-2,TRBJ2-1,CASSLEPGFYNEQFF,TGTGCCAGCAGCTTAGAACCCGGATTTTACAATGAGCAGTTCTTC
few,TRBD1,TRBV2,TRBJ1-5,CASSGDRKRHF,TGTGCCAGCAGTGGGGACAGGAAGAGGCATTTT
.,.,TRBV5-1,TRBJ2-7,CASSLAVRAGEQYF,TGCGCCAGCAGCTTGGCGGTCCGAGCCGGCGAGCAGTACTTC
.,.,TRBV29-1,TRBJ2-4,CSVEFQGKNIQYF,TGCAGCGTTGAGTTCCAGGGGAAAAACATTCAGTACTTC
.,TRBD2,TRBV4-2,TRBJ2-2,CASSQDEGSGRNTGELFF,TGTGCCAGCAGCCAAGATGAAGGAAGCGGGAGAAACACCGGGGAGCTGTTTTTT
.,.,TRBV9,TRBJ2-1,CASSSYGRGPIF,TGTGCCAGCAGCTCTTACGGGCGCGGTCCCATCTTC
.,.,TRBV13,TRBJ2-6,CASSPSEGRANVLTF,TGTGCCAGCAGTCCATCTGAGGGAAGGGCCAACGTCCTGACTTTC
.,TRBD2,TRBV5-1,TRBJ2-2,CASSDGTSLTGELFF,TGCGCCAGCAGCGACGGGACTAGCCTTACCGGGGAGCTGTTTTTT
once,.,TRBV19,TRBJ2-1,CASSTPREKGSYNEQFF,TGTGCCAGTAGTACCCCCCGGGAGAAGGGCTCCTACAATGAGCAGTTCTTC
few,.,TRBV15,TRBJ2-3,CATSREPGALTDTQYF,TGTGCCACCAGCAGAGAGCCGGGGGCGTTGACAGATACGCAGTATTTT
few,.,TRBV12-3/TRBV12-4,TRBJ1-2,CASSCTGHVNYGYTF,TGTGCCAGCAGTTGCACAGGGCATGTCAACTATGGCTACACCTTC
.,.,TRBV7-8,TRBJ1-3,CASSLAPGGNTIYF,TGTGCCAGCAGCTTAGCTCCCGGTGGAAACACCATATATTTT
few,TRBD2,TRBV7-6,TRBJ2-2,CASSSSGRADTGELFF,TGTGCCAGCAGCTCCAGCGGGAGGGCCGACACCGGGGAGCTGTTTTTT
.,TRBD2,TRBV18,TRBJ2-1,CASSPRRAGGPDNEQFF,TGTGCCAGCTCACCACGGCGCGCGGGAGGGCCCGACAATGAGCAGTTCTTC
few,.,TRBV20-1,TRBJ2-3,CSARLNTRTDTQYF,TGCAGTGCTAGATTAAACACCCGCACAGATACGCAGTATTTT
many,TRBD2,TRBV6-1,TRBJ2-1,CASSVQSGSFYNEQFF,TGTGCCAGCAGTGTCCAGAGCGGGAGCTTTTACAATGAGCAGTTCTTC
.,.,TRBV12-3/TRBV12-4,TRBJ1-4,CASSGGRRNEKLFF,TGTGCCAGCAGTGGGGGACGGAGGAATGAAAAACTGTTTTTT
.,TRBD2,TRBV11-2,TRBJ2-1,CASSVLAGVARGYNEQFF,TGTGCCAGCAGCGTACTAGCGGGAGTAGCAAGGGGCTACAATGAGCAGTTCTTC
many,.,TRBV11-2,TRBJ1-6,CASSPLASYNSPLHF,TGTGCCAGCAGCCCCCTGGCCTCCTATAATTCACCCCTCCACTTT
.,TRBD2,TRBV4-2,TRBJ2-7,CASSGEGSLYEQYF,TGTGCCAGCAGCGGGGAGGGGTCCTTATACGAGCAGTACTTC
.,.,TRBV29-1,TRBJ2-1,CSVVLAYNEQFF,TGCAGCGTTGTCCTAGCCTACAATGAGCAGTTCTTC
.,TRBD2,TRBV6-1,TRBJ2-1,CASKISGRPNEQFF,TGTGCCAGCAAGATTAGCGGGAGGCCCAATGAGCAGTTCTTC
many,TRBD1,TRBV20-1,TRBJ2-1,CSARRTGGGEQFF,TGCAGTGCTAGACGGACAGGGGGCGGTGAGCAGTTCTTC
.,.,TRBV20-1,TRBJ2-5,CSARDPFSGGGETQYF,TGCAGTGCTAGAGATCCATTTAGCGGAGGGGGAGAGACCCAGTACTTC
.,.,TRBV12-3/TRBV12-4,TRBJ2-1,CASSYIGQNNEQFF,TGTGCCAGCAGCTATATCGGACAGAACAATGAGCAGTTCTTC
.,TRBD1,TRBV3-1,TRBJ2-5,CASSRTGVQETQYF,TGTGCCAGCAGCCGGACAGGGGTCCAAGAGACCCAGTACTTC
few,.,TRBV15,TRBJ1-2,CATSRVHLYRYTF,TGTGCCACCAGCAGAGTACACCTCTATCGCTACACCTTC
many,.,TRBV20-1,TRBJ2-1,CSAFGARVNEQFF,TGCAGTGCTTTCGGAGCGCGAGTCAATGAGCAGTTCTTC
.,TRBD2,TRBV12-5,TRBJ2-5,CASVLSGKETQYF,TGTGCTAGTGTCCTTAGCGGGAAAGAGACCCAGTACTTC
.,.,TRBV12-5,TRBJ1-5,CASGVGRSDSNQPQHF,TGTGCTAGTGGTGTCGGGAGGTCGGATAGCAATCAGCCCCAGCATTTT